The 29 T cell receptor beta chains in this list originate from one sample, sequenced in a study of blood T cell repertoires in COVID-19. The protocol was immunoSEQ multiplex PCR, while the TCRdb copy is restricted to in-frame clones and leaves out a portion. The data hold roughly 67,000 clones, with approximately 95% observed a single time. The source material was peripheral blood. Source of these receptors: a man between 65 and 85 years old with active COVID-19.

This sequence joins TRBV6-5 and TRBJ2-7, with 9 bases matching TRBD2. This CDR3 comprises 14 residues. V was pared by 6 bases and J by 2 bases, with 5 bases of the junction left unmatched. CDR1 and CDR2 (germline): MNHEY, SVGAGI. Here the CDR3 DNA reads TGTGCCAGCAGGTTTAGCGGGGGAGCCTACGAGCAGTACGTC. This translates into CASRFSGGAYEQYV.

The chain uses TRBV5-1 and TRBJ2-2; perhaps TRBD1 as D (6 bases). Germline values: CDR1 SGHRS, CDR2 YFSETQ. The V gene lost 3 bases and the J gene lost 3 bases, with 12 bases spanning the gap. The CDR3 sequence is 15 residues long. CDR3 coding DNA: TGCGCCAGCAGCTCCCAGGGGACGTACACCGGGGAGCTGTTTTTT. Protein: CASSSQGTYTGELFF.

The chain recombines TRBV3-1 (or the pseudogene TRBV3-2) with TRBJ1-2, with 7 bases identical to TRBD1. Germline CDR1 LGHDT, CDR2 YNNKEL (reference sequence). The length of the CDR3 is 15 residues. After removal of 0 bases from V and 3 bases from J, the junction contained 4 bases not matched to a gene. The CDR3 DNA follows: TGTGCCAGCAGCCAAGAAAGCAGGGGGGACTATGGCTACACCTTC. Amino acids: CASSQESRGDYGYTF.

The chain employs TRBV3-1 (or the pseudogene TRBV3-2) and TRBJ2-5; 9 positions agree with TRBD1. Trimming took 5 bases from V and 5 from J; bases not matched to a gene: 9. The CDR3 spans 15 residues. The V gene's germline CDR1 is LGHDT and CDR2 YNNKEL (reference sequence). The CDR3 loop is CASSSRDRDLETQYF. CDR3 nucleotides: TGTGCCAGCAGCAGCCGGGACAGGGATTTGGAGACCCAGTACTTC.

This clone appeared a single time. This chain links TRBV6-2 or TRBV6-3 with TRBJ2-1; 16 positions match TRBD2. CDR1 is MNHEY and CDR2 is SVGEGT in the germline V gene. Trimming at V came to 5 bases and at J to 9 bases, leaving 10 bases not matched to a gene. The length of the CDR3 is 17 residues. The CDR3 bases are TGTGCCAGCAGTGACCCCGGGACTAGCGGGGGGGCCAGTGAGCAGTTCTTC. As protein: CASSDPGTSGGASEQFF.

The V and J genes are TRBV7-9 and TRBJ1-5; 7 positions match TRBD1. CDR1 is SEHNR, CDR2 FQNEAQ, per germline (reference sequence). The CDR3 has 13 residues. The V segment lost 5 bases and the J segment 5 bases; nucleotides outside the gene matches: 3. In DNA, the CDR3 is TGTGCCAGCAGCATCGGGACAGATCAGCCCCAGCATTTT. It translates to CASSIGTDQPQHF.

The chain links TRBV7-3 to TRBJ2-7, with 8 bases lining up with TRBD1. The germline gives CDR1 SGHTA, CDR2 FQGTGA. V lost 5 bases to trimming and J lost 6 bases; unmatched junction nucleotides: 6. This CDR3 has 13 residues. This CDR3 reads CASSPQGAGEQYF. DNA of the CDR3: TGTGCCAGCAGCCCTCAGGGGGCGGGCGAGCAGTACTTC.

A single count supports this clone. V and J are TRBV23-1 and TRBJ2-7; D remains unclear. TRBV23-1 is an ORF, and what it does is uncertain. This CDR3 comprises 13 residues. With 3 bases removed from V and 2 bases from J, the gap between germline ends came to 8 bases. CDR3 loop: CASSHVQAYEQYF. The CDR3, as DNA: TGCGCCAGCAGTCATGTACAAGCCTACGAGCAGTACTTC.

This chain links TRBV6-1 with TRBJ1-3; 11 bases are shared with TRBD1. In germline, CDR1 is MNHNS, CDR2 SASEGT. Unmatched junction bases numbered 2, after V lost 2 bases and J lost 2 bases. The CDR3 sequence is 16 residues long. The CDR3 spells CASSEMGQGAGNTIYF. Here the CDR3 DNA reads TGTGCCAGCAGTGAAATGGGACAGGGGGCTGGAAACACCATATATTTT.

The genes are TRBV12-5 and TRBJ1-1; no reliable D call. The CDR3 has 13 residues. Germline V gives CDR1 LGHNT, CDR2 FRNRAP. The V and J ends lost 9 bases and 11 bases respectively, with 22 bases between them. In DNA, the CDR3 is TGTGCTAGCACTCGGGGAACCGGGTCAGTGGCTTTCTTT. It encodes CASTRGTGSVAFF.

This chain links TRBV7-6 with TRBJ1-2, with D maybe TRBD1 (5 bases). The germline gives CDR1 SGHVS, CDR2 FNYEAQ. Trimming took off 1 base at V and 3 bases at J, with 21 bases between the two ends. This CDR3 spans 18 amino acids. The CDR3 spells CASSLVLGQGGIDYGYTF. The CDR3 DNA follows: TGTGCCAGCAGCTTAGTGCTTGGTCAGGGCGGGATCGACTATGGCTACACCTTC.

V gene TRBV5-1 combines with J gene TRBJ1-4, with 10 bases that match TRBD1. CDR1 is SGHRS and CDR2 is YFSETQ in the germline V gene. CDR3 size: 20 residues. The ends lost 3 bases at V and 3 bases at J; junction bases unmatched: 17. CDR3: CASSSGQGFPLLVSNEKLFF. CDR3 in DNA: TGCGCCAGCAGCTCGGGACAGGGGTTTCCGTTATTGGTATCTAATGAAAAACTGTTTTTT.

This chain joins TRBV7-9 and TRBJ1-2; D may be TRBD1 (5 bases). The CDR3 is made up of 13 amino acids. V lost 2 bases and J 6 bases, leaving 10 bases between the germline ends. The V gene's germline CDR1 is SEHNR and CDR2 FQNEAQ (reference sequence). The CDR3 sequence: CASSLSRDNGYTF. In nucleotides, the CDR3 is TGTGCCAGCAGCTTATCCAGGGATAATGGCTACACCTTC.

This rearrangement joins TRBV6-7 to TRBJ2-1; D is undetermined. TRBV6-7 qualifies as an ORF whose function is uncertain. The V gene lost 0 bases and the J gene lost 10 bases, with 13 bases spanning the gap. This CDR3 spans 14 amino acids. The CDR3 region has the DNA TGTGCCAGCAGTTACTCGACGGGTTTTTGGGAGCAGTTCTTC. Translated, it gives CASSYSTGFWEQFF.

The V and J genes are TRBV7-2 and TRBJ1-3; the match to TRBD1 covers 8 bases. CDR1 and CDR2 (germline): SGHTA, FQGNSA. V shed 5 bases and J 1 base; nucleotides not matched to a gene: 4. The CDR3 covers 15 residues. CDR3 bases: TGTGCCAGCAGCCTTAGACAGGGGTCTGGAAACACCATATATTTT. It codes for CASSLRQGSGNTIYF.

The rearrangement links TRBV3-1 (or the pseudogene TRBV3-2) to TRBJ2-2; 10 bases fit TRBD2. The CDR3 loop spans 16 amino acids. Losses at the gene ends were 4 bases for V and 3 bases for J; bases not matched to a gene: 5. CDR1 and CDR2 (germline): LGHDT, YNNKEL (reference sequence). The CDR3 sequence is CASSPSGGADTGELFF. CDR3 sequence (DNA): TGTGCCAGCAGCCCAAGCGGGGGGGCGGACACCGGGGAGCTGTTTTTT.

This clone occurred once. Germline is not matched at one junction end, which may reflect a read error. This CDR3 is CASSDYGYGGSF. The CDR3 DNA is TGTGCCAGCAGTGATTATGGGTACGGGGGAAGTTTT. The V gene is TRBV2, the J gene TRBJ2-3; a possible D gene is TRBD2 (6 bases). The CDR3 consists of 12 residues. Germline CDR1 and CDR2: SNHLY and FYNNEI.

This clone was seen only once. V gene TRBV7-9 combines with J gene TRBJ2-3, with 9 bases matching TRBD1. CDR1 SEHNR and CDR2 FQNEAQ come from the germline V gene (reference sequence). The V and J ends lost 2 bases and 4 bases, in that order; junction bases with no gene match: 7. CDR3 size: 16 residues. Written as DNA, the CDR3 is TGTGCCAGCAGCTTACGGAGGGACAGGGCAGCAGATACGCAGTATTTT. Translation: CASSLRRDRAADTQYF.

This sequence joins TRBV7-9 and TRBJ1-2; D not certain. The V end was cut by 1 base, the J end by 8 bases, with 14 bases between. Germline CDR1 and CDR2: SEHNR and FQNEAQ (reference sequence). CDR3 length: 14 residues. The CDR3 loop is CASSLVPMASGYTF. The CDR3 region has the DNA TGTGCCAGCAGCTTAGTGCCGATGGCTTCGGGCTACACCTTC.

This clone was recorded a few times. The V gene is TRBV6-6, the J gene TRBJ1-6; D might be TRBD1 (6 bases). V was cut by 6 bases and J by 10 bases, with 16 bases left in between. The germline V gene has CDR1 MNHNY and CDR2 SVGAGI (reference sequence). This CDR3 comprises 14 residues. For the CDR3, the DNA is TGTGCCAGCAGACAAAAAGGGGGTGGCTCACCCCTCCACTTT. Its translation: CASRQKGGGSPLHF.

The chain links TRBV7-9 to TRBJ1-4, with 8 bases matching TRBD1. Looked up from germline, CDR1 is SEHNR and CDR2 is FQNEAQ (reference sequence). The CDR3 consists of 16 residues. J gave up 7 bases and V 5 bases, and 12 bases lay outside the gene matches. The CDR3 reads CASSADRDSGREKLFF. The CDR3 nucleotides are TGTGCCAGCAGCGCGGACAGGGATAGCGGTCGTGAAAAACTGTTTTTT.

The chain combines TRBV11-2 with TRBJ2-1; 9 bases map to TRBD1. Germline CDR1 SGHAT, CDR2 FQNNGV. V was clipped by 5 bases and J by 2 bases; unmatched bases: 7. The length of the CDR3 is 16 residues. CDR3 in amino acids: CASSPARTGAYNEQFF. DNA of the CDR3: TGTGCCAGCAGCCCCGCAAGGACAGGGGCCTACAATGAGCAGTTCTTC.

The V gene is TRBV6-1, the J gene TRBJ1-5; tentatively, D is TRBD1 (6 bases). This CDR3 region has 15 residues. The V end lost 3 bases, the J end lost 0 bases, and 9 bases lay between the germline ends. CDR1 is MNHNS, CDR2 SASEGT, per germline. CDR3 bases: TGTGCCAGCAGTGAGTGGACAGATAGCAATCAGCCCCAGCATTTT. It is translated as CASSEWTDSNQPQHF.

The chain uses TRBV6-6 and TRBJ2-2, with D tentatively TRBD1 (5 bases). The CDR3 is made up of 14 amino acids. The germline gives CDR1 MNHNY, CDR2 SVGAGI (reference sequence). Trimming took off 0 bases at V and 4 bases at J, with 6 bases between the two ends. CDR3 bases: TGTGCCAGCAGTTACTCACAGGCCACCGGGGAGCTGTTTTTT. Protein: CASSYSQATGELFF.

This sequence joins TRBV19 and TRBJ2-5; 8 bases agree with TRBD2. This CDR3 is built from 15 residues. In germline, CDR1 is LNHDA, CDR2 SQIVND (reference sequence). The V segment lost 2 bases and the J segment 5 bases; nucleotides outside the gene matches: 7. Written as DNA, the CDR3 is TGTGCCAGTAGTATACCCTCGGGACTAGGGGAGACCCAGTACTTC. This translates into CASSIPSGLGETQYF.

This clone appeared a single time. The chain employs TRBV5-6 and TRBJ1-1; weak D call: TRBD1 (6 bases). CDR3 length equals 15 residues. The V gene lost 4 bases and the J gene lost 0 bases, with 13 bases spanning the gap. Germline V gene sequence: CDR1 SGHDT, CDR2 YYEEEE. In DNA form, the CDR3 reads TGTGCCAGCAGCCCTACGACAGGTTTGAACACTGAAGCTTTCTTT. Translating gives CASSPTTGLNTEAFF.

As concerns this clone: A junction end diverges from the germline sequence, so it may reflect a read error. The chain combines TRBV7-2 with TRBJ2-5; 13 bases line up with TRBD2. The germline V gene has CDR1 SGHTA and CDR2 FQGNSA. This CDR3 contains 12 residues. The CDR3 DNA is TGTGCCAGCAGCACGGGACTAGCGGGGCCCCACTTC. Its translation: CASSTGLAGPHF.

The chain uses TRBV5-8 and TRBJ1-1; D is uncertain. CDR1 SGHTS and CDR2 YDEGEE come from the germline V gene. The ends were cut back, 4 bases at V and 4 bases at J, with 20 bases in the middle. The CDR3 loop spans 16 amino acids. CDR3 region: CASSPYLGGRGTEAFF. The CDR3 DNA follows: TGTGCCAGCAGCCCCTATTTGGGCGGACGGGGCACTGAAGCTTTCTTT.

Remarks on this clone: Because the CDR3's place on the DNA is in doubt, the DNA is left out and the CDR3 is given as listed by TCRdb. This chain connects TRBV15 to TRBJ1-1; the D call in the table, TRBD1, was not verified against the DNA. The CDR3 sequence runs 20 residues, both termini included. CDR1 and CDR2 (germline): LNHNV, YYDKDF (reference sequence). The CDR3 is CATSRRNRDLFFGPNTEAFF.